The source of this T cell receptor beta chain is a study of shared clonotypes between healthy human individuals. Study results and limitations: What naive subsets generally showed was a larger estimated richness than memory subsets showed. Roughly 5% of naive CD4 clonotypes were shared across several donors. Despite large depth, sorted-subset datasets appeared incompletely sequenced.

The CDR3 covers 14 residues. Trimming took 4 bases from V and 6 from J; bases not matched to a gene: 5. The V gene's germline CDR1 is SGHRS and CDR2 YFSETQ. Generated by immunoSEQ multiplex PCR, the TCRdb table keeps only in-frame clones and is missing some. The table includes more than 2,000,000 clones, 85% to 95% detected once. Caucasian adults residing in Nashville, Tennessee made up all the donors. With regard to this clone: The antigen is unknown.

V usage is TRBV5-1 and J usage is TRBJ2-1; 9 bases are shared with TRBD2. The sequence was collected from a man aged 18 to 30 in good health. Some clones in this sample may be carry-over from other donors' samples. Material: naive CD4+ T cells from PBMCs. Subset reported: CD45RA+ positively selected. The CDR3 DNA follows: TGCGCCAGCAGCGCGGGACTAGCTCCCAATGAGCAGTTCTTC. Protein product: CASSAGLAPNEQFF.